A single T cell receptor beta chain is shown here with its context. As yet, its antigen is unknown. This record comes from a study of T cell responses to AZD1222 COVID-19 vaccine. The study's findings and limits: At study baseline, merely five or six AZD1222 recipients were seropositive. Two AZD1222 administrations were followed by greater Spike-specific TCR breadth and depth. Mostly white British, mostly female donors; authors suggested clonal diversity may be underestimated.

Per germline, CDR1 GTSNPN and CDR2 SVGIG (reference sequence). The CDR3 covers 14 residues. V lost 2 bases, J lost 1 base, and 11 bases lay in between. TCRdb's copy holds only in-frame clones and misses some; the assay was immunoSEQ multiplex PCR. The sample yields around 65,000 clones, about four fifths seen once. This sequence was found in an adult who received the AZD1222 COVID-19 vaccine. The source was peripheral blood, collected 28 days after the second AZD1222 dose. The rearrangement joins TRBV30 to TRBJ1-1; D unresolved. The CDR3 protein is CAWSPPHGNTEAFF. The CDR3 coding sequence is TGTGCCTGGAGTCCTCCCCACGGGAACACTGAAGCTTTCTTT.